Below are 8 T cell receptor beta chains sequenced from a single sample in a study of blood T cell repertoires in COVID-19. Sequencing was performed with immunoSEQ multiplex PCR; in TCRdb, only in-frame clones are kept and a portion is missing. In the table there are around 500,000 clones, roughly 90% of which are singletons. Sequencing was carried out using PBMCs or T cells enriched from blood (not recorded which). The origin of the receptors is a woman in her thirties or forties who had recovered from COVID-19.

The rearrangement joins TRBV27 to TRBJ1-2; D is unresolved. Germline V gene sequence: CDR1 MNHEY, CDR2 SMNVEV (reference sequence). This CDR3 spans 14 amino acids. V shed 3 bases and J shed 0 bases, with 8 bases lying between them. The CDR3 sequence is CASSFGGTNYGYTF. The CDR3, as DNA: TGTGCCAGCAGTTTCGGAGGTACTAACTATGGCTACACCTTC.

The V call is TRBV27, the J call TRBJ2-7; 9 nucleotides line up with TRBD1. This CDR3 has 15 residues. V was pared by 4 bases and J by 7 bases, with 11 bases of the junction left unmatched. The germline gives CDR1 MNHEY, CDR2 SMNVEV (reference sequence). In DNA, the CDR3 is TGTGCCAGCAGTTCAACCGGGACAGGGTTTAAAGAGCAGTACTTC. It encodes CASSSTGTGFKEQYF.

V gene TRBV7-2 combines with J gene TRBJ2-3, with 11 nucleotides matching TRBD2. The CDR3 spans 16 residues. Germline V gives CDR1 SGHTA, CDR2 FQGNSA. The V and J ends lost 4 bases and 4 bases, in that order; junction bases with no gene match: 7. The CDR3 DNA reads TGTGCCAGCAGCTCAGGGACTAGCGGATTATCAGATACGCAGTATTTT. Its translation: CASSSGTSGLSDTQYF. The full variable domain, completed using reference TRBV7-2 and TRBJ2-3, is GAGVSQSPSNKVTEKGKDVELRCDPISGHTALYWYRQSLGQGLEFLIYFQGNSAPDKSGLPSDRFSAERTGGSVSTLTIQRTQQEDSAVYLCASSSGTSGLSDTQYFGPGTRLTVL.

The gene calls are TRBV7-6 and TRBJ2-3; 8 bases match TRBD2. The J segment lost 4 bases and the V segment lost 5 bases, leaving 11 bases of the junction unmatched. There are 16 residues in the CDR3. Germline CDR1 reads SGHVS; CDR2 reads FNYEAQ. The CDR3 DNA follows: TGTGCCAGCAGCCGCCCCGTCGGGAGGGTGGCAGATACGCAGTATTTT. As protein: CASSRPVGRVADTQYF.

The chain has TRBV6-5 and TRBJ1-5; D unresolved. Germline V lookup: CDR1 MNHEY, CDR2 SVGAGI. The V end lost 4 bases, the J end lost 6 bases, and 10 bases lay between the germline ends. The CDR3 is made up of 13 amino acids. CDR3: CASSLRESQPQHF. In nucleotides, the CDR3 is TGTGCCAGCAGTTTGCGTGAATCTCAGCCCCAGCATTTT.

The chain uses TRBV7-9 and TRBJ2-7; weak D call: TRBD1 (6 bases). V lost 5 bases and J lost 6, with 17 bases in between. The germline gives CDR1 SEHNR, CDR2 FQNEAQ (reference sequence). CDR3 length: 14 residues. This CDR3 is CASSRPRGRGEQYF. CDR3 DNA: TGTGCCAGCAGCAGACCCAGGGGTCGGGGCGAGCAGTACTTC.

The CDR3 here is CASSSTGVHEQYF. In DNA, the CDR3 is TGTGCCAGCAGTTCGACAGGGGTCCACGAGCAGTACTTC. The genes are TRBV27 and TRBJ2-7, with 8 bases that match TRBD1. Germline values: CDR1 MNHEY, CDR2 SMNVEV (reference sequence). The trim removed 4 bases at V and 5 bases at J, leaving 4 bases unmatched. The length of the CDR3 is 13 residues.

The chain employs TRBV29-1 and TRBJ1-2; 8 bases line up with TRBD1. V gave up 4 bases and J gave up 8 bases; unmatched junction bases: 12. Germline lookup yields CDR1 SQVTM and CDR2 ANQGSEA. This CDR3 has 14 amino acids. CDR3 in amino acids: CSVAGQANSGGYTF. In DNA, the CDR3 is TGCAGCGTTGCGGGACAGGCAAATTCTGGGGGCTACACCTTC.